These 26 T cell receptor beta chains originate from one sample sequenced in a study of blood T cell repertoires in COVID-19. Libraries were prepared by immunoSEQ multiplex PCR; TCRdb keeps only in-frame clonotypes and omits some of them. The sample has more than 200,000 clones; 65% to 90% are singletons. The sample comprised peripheral blood. These receptors were obtained from a man under 40 with active or convalescent COVID-19.

J is TRBJ1-1 and V is TRBV19; the match to TRBD1 covers 7 bases. CDR1 is LNHDA and CDR2 is SQIVND in the germline V gene (reference sequence). Trimming cost V 4 bases and J 4 bases; bases outside gene matches: 15. This CDR3 comprises 17 residues. The CDR3 protein is CASSTREGAKTVTEAFF. DNA for the CDR3: TGTGCCAGTAGTACCCGAGAGGGGGCGAAGACAGTCACTGAAGCTTTCTTT.

This clone was seen only once. The chain has TRBV5-1 and TRBJ1-2, with 7 bases that match TRBD1. CDR3 size: 15 residues. CDR1 and CDR2 from the germline V gene are SGHRS and YFSETQ. V shed 4 bases, J shed 4 bases, and the junction held 10 bases outside the gene matches. The CDR3 sequence: CASSPVSAGGYGYTF. The CDR3 nucleotides are TGCGCCAGCAGCCCAGTTAGCGCAGGGGGCTATGGCTACACCTTC. The entire variable domain, with the rest obtained from reference TRBV5-1 and TRBJ1-2, is as follows: KAGVTQTPRYLIKTRGQQVTLSCSPISGHRSVSWYQQTPGQGLQFLFEYFSETQRNKGNFPGRFSGRQFSNSRSEMNVSTLELGDSALYLCASSPVSAGGYGYTFGSGTRLTVV.

This clone occurred a few times. The V call is TRBV7-2, the J call TRBJ1-2; 7 bases fit TRBD1. Germline CDR1 SGHTA, CDR2 FQGNSA. The ends lost 6 bases at V and 3 bases at J; junction bases unmatched: 4. CDR3 length equals 13 residues. CDR3 loop: CASSSDRDYGYTF. In DNA, the CDR3 is TGTGCCAGCAGTAGCGACAGGGACTATGGCTACACCTTC.

This clone was seen once. The chain is built from TRBV7-7 and TRBJ1-4; the D is unclear. Germline-derived CDR1 and CDR2 are SSHAT and FNYEAQ (reference sequence). Between the trimmed V and J ends, which lost 3 bases and 3 bases, there was a span of 11 bases. The CDR3 totals 15 residues. The CDR3 region is CASSFDPAANEKLFF. The CDR3 coding sequence is TGTGCCAGCAGCTTCGACCCGGCGGCTAATGAAAAACTGTTTTTT.

The chain has TRBV6-5 and TRBJ1-1; no clear D. CDR3 length: 14 residues. The germline V and J ends were trimmed by 0 bases and 1 base, with 6 bases remaining between them. Per germline, CDR1 MNHEY and CDR2 SVGAGI. CDR3 region: CASSYSNTNTEAFF. As DNA, the CDR3 is TGTGCCAGCAGTTACTCGAACACGAACACTGAAGCTTTCTTT.

This clone was picked up a small number of times. V usage is TRBV10-3 and J usage is TRBJ1-2; D may be TRBD1 (5 bases). The CDR3 loop spans 21 amino acids. Trimming pared 9 bases from V and 0 bases from J, leaving 35 bases between. Germline CDR1 reads ENHRY; CDR2 reads SYGVKD. The CDR3 DNA is TGTGCCATGACGGCGGTATCTGGGGCTGGGACTACCATAGGAGCTAACTATGGCTACACCTTC. It translates to CAMTAVSGAGTTIGANYGYTF.

The chain carries TRBV30 and TRBJ1-4, with D possibly matching TRBD1 (6 bases). Per germline, CDR1 GTSNPN and CDR2 SVGIG (reference sequence). V shed 5 bases and J shed 2 bases, with 6 bases lying between them. The CDR3 contains 12 residues. The CDR3 coding sequence is TGTGCCTGGCAGGGGACTAATGAAAAACTGTTTTTT. It encodes CAWQGTNEKLFF.

This clone came up a few times. V gene TRBV7-8 combines with J gene TRBJ2-7; no clear D. The CDR3 contains 12 residues. Trimming stripped 1 base from V and 3 bases from J, with 4 bases between. The germline V gene encodes CDR1 SGHVS and CDR2 FQNEAQ. This chain's CDR3 is CASSLVHYEQYF. DNA of the CDR3: TGTGCCAGCAGCTTAGTCCACTACGAGCAGTACTTC.

This clone occurred many times. This chain links TRBV30 with TRBJ2-1; D is unresolved. CDR3 length equals 13 residues. With 1 base removed from V and 9 bases from J, the gap between germline ends came to 13 bases. The germline V gene encodes CDR1 GTSNPN and CDR2 SVGIG (reference sequence). CDR3 loop: CAWSDLVRGEQFF. CDR3 coding DNA: TGTGCCTGGAGTGACCTCGTAAGAGGTGAGCAGTTCTTC.

This chain uses TRBV7-9 with TRBJ2-3; D gene uncertain. V lost 2 bases and J lost 0, with 6 bases in between. Germline V gene lookup returns CDR1 SEHNR and CDR2 FQNEAQ (reference sequence). The length of the CDR3 is 14 residues. CDR3 DNA sequence: TGTGCCAGCAGCTTATTCATTAGCACAGATACGCAGTATTTT. Amino acid sequence: CASSLFISTDTQYF.

The gene calls are TRBV2 and TRBJ1-2, with TRBD1 matching 10 bases. V gave up 6 bases and J gave up 8 bases; unmatched junction bases: 9. The CDR3 is made up of 14 amino acids. Germline V gene data show CDR1 as SNHLY and CDR2 as FYNNEI. CDR3 residues: CASSPGQGIRGYTF. The CDR3 coding sequence is TGTGCCAGCAGCCCGGGACAGGGGATTAGAGGCTACACCTTC.

This clone was counted only a few times. The chain is built from TRBV27 and TRBJ1-2, with D perhaps matching TRBD1 (5 bases). There are 20 residues in the CDR3. Trimming left V 4 bases short and J 3 bases short, with 30 bases between. Germline CDR1 reads MNHEY; CDR2 reads SMNVEV (reference sequence). The CDR3 DNA reads as TGTGCCAGCAGTTACTCCGTACGATTGAGGGGATGGAGGGCCCACTATGGCTACACCTTC. It is translated as CASSYSVRLRGWRAHYGYTF.

This clone was observed once. This sequence joins TRBV15 and TRBJ2-2; 7 nucleotides match TRBD1. Trimming took 3 bases from V and 4 from J; bases not matched to a gene: 8. CDR3 length: 16 residues. Germline loops: CDR1 LNHNV, CDR2 YYDKDF (reference sequence). CDR3 in amino acids: CATSSRQGRSTGELFF. The CDR3 nucleotides read TGTGCCACCAGCAGTCGACAGGGAAGAAGCACCGGGGAGCTGTTTTTT.

This sequence joins TRBV11-3 and TRBJ2-3, with D perhaps matching TRBD2 (5 bases). The CDR3 extends over 16 amino acids. V was shortened by 2 bases and J by 3 bases, with 15 bases between the two germline ends. Germline V gene data show CDR1 as SGHNT and CDR2 as YENEEA. The CDR3 loop reads CASSLSSGTGTDTQYF. CDR3 bases: TGTGCCAGCAGCTTAAGTTCGGGAACTGGAACAGATACGCAGTATTTT.

The chain has TRBV4-1 and TRBJ1-1, with D hard to call. The CDR3 contains 15 residues. Trimming pared 2 bases from V and 0 bases from J, leaving 10 bases between. The germline CDR1 and CDR2 sequences are MGHRA and YSYEKL. The CDR3 loop is CASSQFVSVNTEAFF. Written as DNA, the CDR3 is TGCGCCAGCAGCCAATTTGTCAGCGTGAACACTGAAGCTTTCTTT.

The chain couples TRBV4-2 to TRBJ1-5; D not resolved. There are 15 residues in the CDR3. Trimming took 3 bases from V and 1 from J, leaving 10 bases between them. Germline V gives CDR1 LGHNA, CDR2 YNFKEQ. The CDR3 DNA reads as TGTGCCAGCAGCCAGGATTCCAGGAGCAATCAGCCCCAGCATTTT. Translation: CASSQDSRSNQPQHF.

This clone qualifies as medium-sized. The rearrangement uses TRBV11-2 and TRBJ2-3; 7 nucleotides agree with TRBD1. The germline CDR1 and CDR2 sequences are SGHAT and FQNNGV. The ends lost 4 bases at V and 0 bases at J; junction bases unmatched: 10. The CDR3 loop spans 17 amino acids. The CDR3 DNA reads TGTGCCAGCAGCTCAGGACAGGCTACCACTAGCACAGATACGCAGTATTTT. It is translated as CASSSGQATTSTDTQYF.

This rearrangement joins TRBV3-1 (or the pseudogene TRBV3-2) to TRBJ2-1; 8 bases align to TRBD2. The CDR3 loop spans 16 amino acids. Germline assignment: CDR1 LGHDT and CDR2 YNNKEL (reference sequence). Trimming cost V 1 base and J 4 bases; bases outside gene matches: 6. The CDR3: CASSQVAGGPYNEQFF. The CDR3 region has the DNA TGTGCCAGCAGCCAAGTGGCGGGGGGACCTTACAATGAGCAGTTCTTC.

The chain is built from TRBV7-9 and TRBJ1-5, with D uncertain. Trimming took 1 base from V and 9 from J, leaving 7 bases between them. CDR1 is SEHNR, CDR2 FQNEAQ, per germline (reference sequence). This CDR3 region has 12 residues. This CDR3 is CASSLVGWPQHF. CDR3 coding DNA: TGTGCCAGCAGCTTAGTTGGCTGGCCCCAGCATTTT. Based on the CDR3 plus reference TRBV7-9 and TRBJ1-5, the full variable domain is DTGVSQNPRHKITKRGQNVTFRCDPISEHNRLYWYRQTLGQGPEFLTYFQNEAQLEKSRLLSDRFSAERPKGSFSTLEIQRTEQGDSAMYLCASSLVGWPQHFGDGTRLSIL.

The CDR3 loop reads CASSQGYLSDEQFF. CDR3 nucleotide sequence: TGTGCCAGCAGCCAAGGGTATCTAAGCGATGAGCAGTTCTTC. V and J are TRBV3-1 (or the pseudogene TRBV3-2) and TRBJ2-1; D is ambiguous. Trimming stripped 1 base from V and 8 bases from J, with 12 bases between. Germline-derived CDR1 and CDR2 are LGHDT and YNNKEL (reference sequence). This CDR3 has 14 residues.

The chain couples TRBV27 to TRBJ1-6; D gene unclear. Germline V lookup: CDR1 MNHEY, CDR2 SMNVEV (reference sequence). Trimming cost V 6 bases and J 0 bases, with 6 bases left between them. This CDR3 region has 14 residues. The CDR3 DNA sequence: TGTGCCAGCAGCCTAAGCTCCTATAATTCACCCCTCCACTTT. This encodes CASSLSSYNSPLHF.

The J gene is TRBJ2-7, the V gene TRBV7-2; 9 nucleotides match TRBD1. The junction had 6 bases not matched to a gene; V was cut back by 5 bases and J by 7 bases. The CDR3 is 13 amino acids. The germline V gene encodes CDR1 SGHTA and CDR2 FQGNSA. The CDR3 loop is CASSPGQGSEQYF. As DNA, the CDR3 is TGTGCCAGCAGCCCGGGACAGGGTTCGGAGCAGTACTTC.

V gene TRBV7-8 combines with J gene TRBJ1-1, with 9 positions matching TRBD1. Per the germline V gene, CDR1 is SGHVS and CDR2 is FQNEAQ. The CDR3 sequence is 14 residues long. The trim removed 5 bases at V and 4 bases at J, leaving 5 bases unmatched. The CDR3: CASSPRDRATEAFF. In DNA form, the CDR3 reads TGTGCCAGCAGCCCAAGGGACAGGGCCACTGAAGCTTTCTTT. Full variable domain (remainder filled in from reference TRBV7-8 and TRBJ1-1): GAGVSQSPRYKVAKRGQDVALRCDPISGHVSLFWYQQALGQGPEFLTYFQNEAQLDKSGLPSDRFFAERPEGSVSTLKIQRTQQEDSAVYLCASSPRDRATEAFFGQGTRLTVV.

The chain joins TRBV7-2 to TRBJ2-1; 8 bases match TRBD2. CDR1 SGHTA and CDR2 FQGNSA come from the germline V gene. The ends lost 3 bases at V and 2 bases at J; junction bases unmatched: 6. There are 16 residues in the CDR3. CDR3 protein: CASSFRTGGTYNEQFF. CDR3 in DNA: TGTGCCAGCAGCTTTCGAACGGGGGGGACCTACAATGAGCAGTTCTTC.

This chain uses TRBV5-1 with TRBJ1-4, with a possible D match to TRBD1 (5 bases). Germline V gene data show CDR1 as SGHRS and CDR2 as YFSETQ. V lost 0 bases to trimming and J lost 8 bases, with 14 bases between them. This CDR3 has 15 amino acids. The CDR3 protein is CASSLGDWGGEKLFF. DNA of the CDR3: TGCGCCAGCAGCTTGGGGGACTGGGGTGGGGAAAAACTGTTTTTT.

J is TRBJ1-2 and V is TRBV4-2, with 7 positions matching TRBD1. Germline V lookup: CDR1 LGHNA, CDR2 YNFKEQ. The V gene end was trimmed by 0 bases and the J gene end by 6 bases; junction bases not matched to a gene: 7. The CDR3 extends over 15 amino acids. The CDR3 DNA is TGTGCCAGCAGCCAAGATAGGGGAACAGGGGATGGCTACACCTTC. As protein: CASSQDRGTGDGYTF.